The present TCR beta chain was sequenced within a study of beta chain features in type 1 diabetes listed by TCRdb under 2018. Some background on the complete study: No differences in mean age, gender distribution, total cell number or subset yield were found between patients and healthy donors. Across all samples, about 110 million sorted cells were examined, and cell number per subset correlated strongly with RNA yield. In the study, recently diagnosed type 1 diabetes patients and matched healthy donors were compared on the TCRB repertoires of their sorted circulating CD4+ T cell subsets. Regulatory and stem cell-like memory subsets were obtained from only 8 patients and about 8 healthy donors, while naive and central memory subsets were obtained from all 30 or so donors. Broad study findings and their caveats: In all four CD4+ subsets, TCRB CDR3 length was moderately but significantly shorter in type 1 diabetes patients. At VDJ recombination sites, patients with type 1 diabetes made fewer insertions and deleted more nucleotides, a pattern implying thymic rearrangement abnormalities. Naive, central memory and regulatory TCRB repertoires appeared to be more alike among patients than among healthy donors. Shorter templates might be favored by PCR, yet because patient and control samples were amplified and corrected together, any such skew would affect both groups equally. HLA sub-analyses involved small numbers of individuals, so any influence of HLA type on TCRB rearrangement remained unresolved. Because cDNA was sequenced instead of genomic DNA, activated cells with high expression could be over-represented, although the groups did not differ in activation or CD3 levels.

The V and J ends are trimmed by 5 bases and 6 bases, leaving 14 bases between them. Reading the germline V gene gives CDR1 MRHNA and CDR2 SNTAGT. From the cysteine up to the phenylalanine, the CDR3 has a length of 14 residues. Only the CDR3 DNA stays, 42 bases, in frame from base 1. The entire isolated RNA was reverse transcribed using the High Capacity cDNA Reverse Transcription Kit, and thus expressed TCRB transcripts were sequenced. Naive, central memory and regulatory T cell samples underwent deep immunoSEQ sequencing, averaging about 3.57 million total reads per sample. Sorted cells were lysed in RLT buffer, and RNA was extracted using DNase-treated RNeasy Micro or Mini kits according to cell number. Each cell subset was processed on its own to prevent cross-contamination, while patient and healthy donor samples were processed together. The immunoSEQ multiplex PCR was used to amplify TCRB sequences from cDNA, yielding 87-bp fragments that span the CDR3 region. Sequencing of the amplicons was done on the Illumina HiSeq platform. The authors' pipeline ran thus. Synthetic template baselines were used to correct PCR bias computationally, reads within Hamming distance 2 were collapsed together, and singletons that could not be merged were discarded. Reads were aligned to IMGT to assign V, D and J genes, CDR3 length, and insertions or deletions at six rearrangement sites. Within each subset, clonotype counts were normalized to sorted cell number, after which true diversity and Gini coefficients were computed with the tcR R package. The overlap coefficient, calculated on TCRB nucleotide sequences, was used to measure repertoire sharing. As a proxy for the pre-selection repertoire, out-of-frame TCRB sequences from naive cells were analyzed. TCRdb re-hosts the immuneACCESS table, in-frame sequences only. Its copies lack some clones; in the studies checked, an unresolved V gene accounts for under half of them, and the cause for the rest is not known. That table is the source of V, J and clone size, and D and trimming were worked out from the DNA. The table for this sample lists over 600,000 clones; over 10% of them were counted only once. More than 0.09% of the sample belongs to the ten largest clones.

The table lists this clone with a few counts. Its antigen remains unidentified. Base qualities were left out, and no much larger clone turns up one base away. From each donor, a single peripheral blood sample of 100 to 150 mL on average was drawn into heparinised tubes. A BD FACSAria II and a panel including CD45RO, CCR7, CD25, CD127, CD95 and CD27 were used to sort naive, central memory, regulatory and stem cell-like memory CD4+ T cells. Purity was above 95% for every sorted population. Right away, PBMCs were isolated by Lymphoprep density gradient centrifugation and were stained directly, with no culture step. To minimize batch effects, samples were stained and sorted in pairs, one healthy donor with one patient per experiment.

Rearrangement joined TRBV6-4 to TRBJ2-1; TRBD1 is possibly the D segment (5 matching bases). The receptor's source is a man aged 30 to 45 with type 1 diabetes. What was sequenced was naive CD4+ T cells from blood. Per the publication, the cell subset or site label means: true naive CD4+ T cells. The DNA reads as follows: TGTGCCAGCAGTCAAGGGTATCAGGGCAATGAGCAGTTCTTC. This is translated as CASSQGYQGNEQFF.